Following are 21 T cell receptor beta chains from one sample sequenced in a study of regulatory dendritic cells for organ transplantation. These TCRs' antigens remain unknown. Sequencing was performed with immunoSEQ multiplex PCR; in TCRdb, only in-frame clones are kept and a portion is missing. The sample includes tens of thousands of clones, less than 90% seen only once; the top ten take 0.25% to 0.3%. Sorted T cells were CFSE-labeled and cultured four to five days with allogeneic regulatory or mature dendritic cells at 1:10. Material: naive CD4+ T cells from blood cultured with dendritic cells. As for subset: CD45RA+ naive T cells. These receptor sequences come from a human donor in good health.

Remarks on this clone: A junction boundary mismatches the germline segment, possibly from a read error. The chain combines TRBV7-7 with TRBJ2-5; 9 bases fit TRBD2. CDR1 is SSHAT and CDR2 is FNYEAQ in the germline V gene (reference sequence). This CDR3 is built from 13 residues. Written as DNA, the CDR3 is TGTGCTAGCAGCGGGGGGCCCTGGGAGACCCAGTACTTC. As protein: CASSGGPWETQYF.

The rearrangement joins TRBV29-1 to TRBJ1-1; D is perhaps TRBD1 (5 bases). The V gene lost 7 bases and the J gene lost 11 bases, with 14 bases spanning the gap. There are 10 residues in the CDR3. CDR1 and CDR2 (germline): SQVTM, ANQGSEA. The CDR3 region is CSGEYRTAFF. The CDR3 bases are TGCAGCGGAGAGTACAGGACGGCTTTCTTT.

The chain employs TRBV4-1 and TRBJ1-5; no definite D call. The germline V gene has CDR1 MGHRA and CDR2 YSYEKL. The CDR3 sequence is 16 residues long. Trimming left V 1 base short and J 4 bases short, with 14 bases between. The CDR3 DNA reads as TGCGCCAGCAGCCAAGGCGACGAGGTTAGGAATCAGCCCCAGCATTTT. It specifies CASSQGDEVRNQPQHF.

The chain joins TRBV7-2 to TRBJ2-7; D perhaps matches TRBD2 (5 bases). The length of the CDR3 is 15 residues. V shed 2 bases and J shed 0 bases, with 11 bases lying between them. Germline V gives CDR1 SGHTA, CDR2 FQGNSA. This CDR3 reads CASSLSSGSSYEQYF. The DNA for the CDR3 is TGTGCCAGCAGCTTATCTTCGGGGAGCTCCTACGAGCAGTACTTC.

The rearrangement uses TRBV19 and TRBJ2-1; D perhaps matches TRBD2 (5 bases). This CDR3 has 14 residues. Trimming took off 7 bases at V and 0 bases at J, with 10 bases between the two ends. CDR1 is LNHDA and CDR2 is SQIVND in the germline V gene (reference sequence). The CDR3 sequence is CASKVLASYNEQFF. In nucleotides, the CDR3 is TGTGCCAGTAAGGTCCTAGCCTCCTACAATGAGCAGTTCTTC.

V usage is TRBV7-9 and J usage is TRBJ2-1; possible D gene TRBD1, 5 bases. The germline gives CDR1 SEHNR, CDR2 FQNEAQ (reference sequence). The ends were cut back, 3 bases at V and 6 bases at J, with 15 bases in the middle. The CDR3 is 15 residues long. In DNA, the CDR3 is TGTGCCAGCAGCTTGGGGCAGGGCCAAGGCAATGAGCAGTTCTTC. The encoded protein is CASSLGQGQGNEQFF. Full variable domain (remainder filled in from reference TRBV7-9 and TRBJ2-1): DTGVSQNPRHKITKRGQNVTFRCDPISEHNRLYWYRQTLGQGPEFLTYFQNEAQLEKSRLLSDRFSAERPKGSFSTLEIQRTEQGDSAMYLCASSLGQGQGNEQFFGPGTRLTVL.

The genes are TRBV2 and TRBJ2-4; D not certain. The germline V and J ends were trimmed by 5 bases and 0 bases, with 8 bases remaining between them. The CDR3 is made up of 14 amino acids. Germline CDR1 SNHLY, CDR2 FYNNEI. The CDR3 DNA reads TGTGCCAGCAGTCCAAAGCTAGCCAAAAACATTCAGTACTTC. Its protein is CASSPKLAKNIQYF.

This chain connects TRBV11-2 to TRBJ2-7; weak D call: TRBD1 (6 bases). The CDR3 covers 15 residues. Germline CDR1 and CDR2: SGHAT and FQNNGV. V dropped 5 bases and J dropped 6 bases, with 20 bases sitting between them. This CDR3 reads CASSALPTQGFEQYF. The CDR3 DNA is TGTGCCAGCAGCGCCCTTCCAACGCAGGGGTTCGAGCAGTACTTC.

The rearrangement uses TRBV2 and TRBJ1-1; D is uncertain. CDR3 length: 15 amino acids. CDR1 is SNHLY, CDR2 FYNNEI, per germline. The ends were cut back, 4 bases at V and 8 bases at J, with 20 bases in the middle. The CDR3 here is CASSGEMDYLSEAFF. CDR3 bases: TGTGCCAGCAGTGGGGAGATGGACTATCTAAGCGAAGCTTTCTTT.

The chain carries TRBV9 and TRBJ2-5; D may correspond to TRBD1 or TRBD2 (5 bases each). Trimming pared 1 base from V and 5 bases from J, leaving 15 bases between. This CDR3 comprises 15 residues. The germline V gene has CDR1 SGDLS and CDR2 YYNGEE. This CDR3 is CASSVTAGTRETQYF. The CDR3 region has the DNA TGTGCCAGCAGCGTAACAGCAGGGACCAGGGAGACCCAGTACTTC.

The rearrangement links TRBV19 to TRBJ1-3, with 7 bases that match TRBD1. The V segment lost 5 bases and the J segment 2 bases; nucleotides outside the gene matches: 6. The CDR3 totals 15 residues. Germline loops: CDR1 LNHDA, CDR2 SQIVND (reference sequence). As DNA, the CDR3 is TGTGCCAGTAGTCCACAGACAGGGACTGGAAACACCATATATTTT. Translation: CASSPQTGTGNTIYF.

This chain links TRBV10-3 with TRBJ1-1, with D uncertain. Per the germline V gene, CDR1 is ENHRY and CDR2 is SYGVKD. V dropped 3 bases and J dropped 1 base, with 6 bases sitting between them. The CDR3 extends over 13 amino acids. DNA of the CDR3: TGTGCCATCAGTGAACAGCAGAACACTGAAGCTTTCTTT. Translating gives CAISEQQNTEAFF.

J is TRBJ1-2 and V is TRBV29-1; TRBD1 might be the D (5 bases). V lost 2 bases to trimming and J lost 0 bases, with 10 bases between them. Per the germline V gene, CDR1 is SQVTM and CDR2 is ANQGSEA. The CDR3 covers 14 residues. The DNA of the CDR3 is TGCAGCGTTGAATCGGACACAGCTAACTATGGCTACACCTTC. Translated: CSVESDTANYGYTF.

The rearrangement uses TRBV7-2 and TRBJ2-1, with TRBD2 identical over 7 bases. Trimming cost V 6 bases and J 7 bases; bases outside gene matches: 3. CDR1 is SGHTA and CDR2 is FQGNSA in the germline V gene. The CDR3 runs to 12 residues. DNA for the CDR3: TGTGCCAGCAGTCGCGGGAGAAATGAGCAGTTCTTC. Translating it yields CASSRGRNEQFF. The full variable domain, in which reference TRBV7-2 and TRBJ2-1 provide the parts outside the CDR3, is GAGVSQSPSNKVTEKGKDVELRCDPISGHTALYWYRQSLGQGLEFLIYFQGNSAPDKSGLPSDRFSAERTGGSVSTLTIQRTQQEDSAVYLCASSRGRNEQFFGPGTRLTVL.

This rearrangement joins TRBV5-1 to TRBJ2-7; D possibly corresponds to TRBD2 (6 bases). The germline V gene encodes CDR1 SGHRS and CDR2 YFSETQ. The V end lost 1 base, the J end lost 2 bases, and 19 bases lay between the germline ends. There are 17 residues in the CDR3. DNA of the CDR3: TGCGCCAGCAGCTTGTTGTCTCTGTCGGGAGATGCCTACGAGCAGTACTTC. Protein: CASSLLSLSGDAYEQYF.

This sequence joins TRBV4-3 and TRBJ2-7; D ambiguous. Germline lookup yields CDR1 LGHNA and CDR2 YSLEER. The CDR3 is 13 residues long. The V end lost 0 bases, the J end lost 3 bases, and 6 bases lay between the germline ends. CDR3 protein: CASSQDLLYEQYF. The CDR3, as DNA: TGCGCCAGCAGCCAAGATCTTCTCTACGAGCAGTACTTC.

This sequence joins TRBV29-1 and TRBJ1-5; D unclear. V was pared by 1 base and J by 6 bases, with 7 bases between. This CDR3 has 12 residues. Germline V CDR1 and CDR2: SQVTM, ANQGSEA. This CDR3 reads CSVEVGGQPQHF. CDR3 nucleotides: TGCAGCGTTGAAGTCGGCGGTCAGCCCCAGCATTTT.

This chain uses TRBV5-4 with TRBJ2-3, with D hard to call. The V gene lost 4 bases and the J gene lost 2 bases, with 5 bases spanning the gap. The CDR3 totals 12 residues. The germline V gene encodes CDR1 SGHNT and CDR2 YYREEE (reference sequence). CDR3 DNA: TGTGCCAGCAGCCGAGACACAGATACGCAGTATTTT. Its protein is CASSRDTDTQYF.

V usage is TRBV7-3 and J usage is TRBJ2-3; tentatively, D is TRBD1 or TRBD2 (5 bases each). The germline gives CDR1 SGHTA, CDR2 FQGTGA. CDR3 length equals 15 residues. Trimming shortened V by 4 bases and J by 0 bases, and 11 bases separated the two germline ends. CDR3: CASSSSGRSTDTQYF. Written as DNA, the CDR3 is TGTGCCAGCAGCTCGTCGGGGCGGAGCACAGATACGCAGTATTTT.

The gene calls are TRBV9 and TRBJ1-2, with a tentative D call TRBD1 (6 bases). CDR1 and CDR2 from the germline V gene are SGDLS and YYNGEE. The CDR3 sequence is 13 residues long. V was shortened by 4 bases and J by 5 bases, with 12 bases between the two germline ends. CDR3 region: CASSPIQGYGYTF. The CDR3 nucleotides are TGTGCCAGCAGCCCGATACAGGGTTATGGCTACACCTTC.

CDR3 DNA sequence: TGTGCCAGCAGCCCGAAGGGGCCAGGCACAGATACGCAGTATTTT. Its protein is CASSPKGPGTDTQYF. The chain recombines TRBV7-2 with TRBJ2-3, with D possibly matching TRBD1 (5 bases). The germline V gene has CDR1 SGHTA and CDR2 FQGNSA. Deletions cut 5 bases from V and 1 base from J, with 13 bases between. The CDR3 runs 15 residues.